This T cell receptor beta chain was sequenced during a study of shared clonotypes between healthy human individuals. Study overall: Donor composition was a couple of women and three men, aged 18 to 49.

V lost 6 bases and J lost 5; bases outside the gene matches: 7. The CDR3 spans 15 residues. Germline V gives CDR1 MNHNY, CDR2 SVGAGI (reference sequence). Sequenced by immunoSEQ multiplex PCR; TCRdb stores in-frame clones only, minus some. Of about 480,000 clones in the sample, over 75% were seen once. This clonotype was obtained from a woman in her forties in good health. Some clones in this sample may be carry-over from other donors' samples. The material sequenced was PBMCs. The chain carries TRBV6-6 and TRBJ1-5; 10 nucleotides align to TRBD1. The CDR3 bases are TGTGCCAGCAGGCCGCCGGGACAGGGGCATCAGCCCCAGCATTTT. It is translated as CASRPPGQGHQPQHF.